The 15 T cell receptor beta chains below come from one sample, sequenced in a study of blood T cells in healthy people across ages. PCR was performed a second time for about 7 to 11 cycles using a sample-barcoded 5' primer and a J-beta primer mix. TCRdb re-called the 5' RACE reads through MiXCR, storing one row per CDR3 protein. The top ten hold roughly 30% of the sample, which has about 680,000 distinct CDR3 sequences, 45% to 50% seen once. Sequenced material: blood. The receptors derive from a woman aged 60-70 years in good health.

The chain carries TRBV29-1 and TRBJ2-2; no clear D. Germline assignment: CDR1 SQVTM and CDR2 ANQGSEA. The V gene lost 6 bases and the J gene lost 6 bases, with 8 bases spanning the gap. The CDR3 contains 11 residues. Here the CDR3 reads CSVQRSGELFF. DNA of the CDR3: TGCAGCGTCCAACGATCCGGGGAGCTGTTTTTT.

Comments on this clonotype: The final CDR3 position lacks the conserved phenylalanine or tryptophan, pointing to a likely read error. The chain recombines TRBV5-5 with TRBJ2-7; D is possibly TRBD1 (5 bases). This CDR3 has 15 residues. V was trimmed by 7 bases and J by 2 bases, leaving 19 bases between them. Germline assignment: CDR1 SGHKS and CDR2 YYEKEE (reference sequence). DNA for the CDR3: TGTGCCAGCGGGGTGGGGCCCAAGAACACCTACGAGCAGTACATC. Its protein product is CASGVGPKNTYEQYI.

This chain connects TRBV18 to TRBJ2-1, with 7 positions matching TRBD2. The CDR3 has 14 amino acids. The germline V gene encodes CDR1 KGHSH and CDR2 LQKENI. The V gene end was trimmed by 0 bases and the J gene end by 8 bases; junction bases not matched to a gene: 4. The CDR3 region is CASSPPSSGDEQFF. The CDR3 coding sequence is TGTGCCAGCTCACCACCTTCTAGCGGTGATGAGCAGTTCTTC.

V usage is TRBV21-1 and J usage is TRBJ2-7; the table gives TRBD2 as D, unverified against the DNA. TRBV21-1 is flagged as a pseudogene. The CDR3 covers 18 residues. The CDR3 region has the DNA TGTGCCAGCAGCAAATCTCGAACTAGCGGGTCCAGGGGGTACGAGCAGTACTTC. Amino acid sequence: CASSKSRTSGSRGYEQYF.

This clonotype was counted a single time. This chain links TRBV27 with TRBJ2-2; D gene uncertain. Trimming stripped 2 bases from V and 4 bases from J, with 11 bases between. This CDR3 has 15 amino acids. The germline CDR1 and CDR2 sequences are MNHEY and SMNVEV (reference sequence). CDR3 sequence reads: CASSLKAWGTGELFF. The CDR3 DNA sequence: TGTGCCAGCAGTTTAAAGGCGTGGGGCACCGGGGAGCTGTTTTTT.

This clonotype was observed a single time. The J gene is TRBJ2-4, the V gene TRBV14; 8 positions agree with TRBD2. Germline V gene lookup returns CDR1 SGHDN and CDR2 FVKESK. This CDR3 comprises 19 residues. Trimming cost V 0 bases and J 0 bases; bases outside gene matches: 10. CDR3 loop: CASSQDHWGSGIAKNIQYF. DNA of the CDR3: TGTGCCAGCAGCCAAGATCACTGGGGTAGCGGGATAGCCAAAAACATTCAGTACTTC. The variable domain in full, completed from reference TRBV14 and TRBJ2-4, reads EAGVTQFPSHSVIEKGQTVTLRCDPISGHDNLYWYRRVMGKEIKFLLHFVKESKQDESGMPNNRFLAERTGGTYSTLKVQPAELEDSGVYFCASSQDHWGSGIAKNIQYFGAGTRLSVL.

The rearrangement uses TRBV4-3 and TRBJ1-5; the match to TRBD1 covers 7 bases. Germline CDR1 reads LGHNA; CDR2 reads YSLEER. This CDR3 has 13 residues. Trimming took 9 bases from V and 4 from J; bases not matched to a gene: 6. The CDR3 nucleotides are TGCGCCAGTGGACAGGTTTTGAATCAGCCCCAGCATTTT. Its protein is CASGQVLNQPQHF.

This clonotype was counted a few times. The V gene is TRBV29-1, the J gene TRBJ2-3, with a weak D call TRBD1 (5 bases). CDR3 length: 15 amino acids. Germline V lookup: CDR1 SQVTM, CDR2 ANQGSEA. Trimming removed 1 base at V and 0 bases at J, with 11 bases between. The chain's CDR3 is CSVEGTPISTDTQYF. Written as DNA, the CDR3 is TGCAGCGTTGAAGGGACACCTATTAGCACAGATACGCAGTATTTT.

The genes are TRBV11-2 and TRBJ1-1; a weak D match, TRBD1 (5 bases). CDR1 and CDR2 (germline): SGHAT, FQNNGV. The CDR3 loop spans 14 amino acids. V lost 5 bases and J lost 5, with 15 bases in between. CDR3 sequence (DNA): TGTGCCAGCAGCCCGGGGGGTGAACAGACTGAAGCTTTCTTT. Protein product: CASSPGGEQTEAFF.

The rearrangement uses TRBV29-1 and TRBJ2-5; D not resolved. Trimming removed 3 bases from V and 11 bases from J, with 22 bases in between. There are 14 residues in the CDR3. Per the germline V gene, CDR1 is SQVTM and CDR2 is ANQGSEA. The chain's CDR3 is CSVERPSRKDEQYF. CDR3 nucleotides: TGCAGCGTTGAGAGGCCCAGCCGAAAGGATGAGCAGTACTTC.

The rearrangement uses TRBV20-1 and TRBJ1-1, with D possibly TRBD1 on 6 matching bases. CDR3 size: 13 residues. Germline loops: CDR1 DFQATT, CDR2 SNEGSKA (reference sequence). V dropped 5 bases and J dropped 4 bases, with 14 bases sitting between them. This chain's CDR3 is CSAPGQSTTEAFF. CDR3 DNA: TGCAGTGCTCCGGGACAATCAACCACTGAAGCTTTCTTT.

The chain couples TRBV20-1 to TRBJ2-1; D not resolved. The end of the DNA is better explained by TRBJ2-7, so the J call may be wrong. The CDR3 has 13 residues. The germline CDR1 and CDR2 sequences are DFQATT and SNEGSKA (reference sequence). The CDR3 reads CSASPRMTGEQYF. The CDR3 region has the DNA TGCAGTGCTAGCCCGAGGATGACGGGCGAGCAGTACTTC.

This clonotype came up many times. The J gene is TRBJ2-4, the V gene TRBV6-2 or TRBV6-3, with D hard to call. The CDR3 sequence is 16 residues long. Germline V gene sequence: CDR1 MNHEY, CDR2 SVGEGT. V lost 6 bases to trimming and J lost 0 bases, with 15 bases between them. This chain's CDR3 is CASRPMGSLAKNIQYF. CDR3 coding DNA: TGTGCCAGCAGGCCAATGGGGTCGCTAGCCAAAAACATTCAGTACTTC.

The chain carries TRBV6-1 and TRBJ1-5; D remains ambiguous. CDR1 is MNHNS, CDR2 SASEGT, per germline. The germline V and J ends were trimmed by 0 bases and 1 base, with 10 bases remaining between them. The CDR3 loop spans 16 amino acids. The CDR3 coding sequence is TGTGCCAGCAGTGAAGCGGGTGGGATGAGCAATCAGCCCCAGCATTTT. It yields the protein CASSEAGGMSNQPQHF.

This chain joins TRBV2 and TRBJ2-6, with 7 bases identical to TRBD1. The CDR3 is made up of 21 amino acids. Trimming at V came to 10 bases and at J to 4 bases, leaving 28 bases not matched to a gene. Germline assignment: CDR1 SNHLY and CDR2 FYNNEI. The CDR3 nucleotides are TGTGCCATCTCTTCCACTATAGGGAGACAGGGATTTGTTCCGGGGGCCAACGTCCTGACTTTC. Translating gives CAISSTIGRQGFVPGANVLTF.